This section outlines one T cell receptor (beta chain) sequence together with its context. This CDR3 spans 18 amino acids. J gave up 1 base and V 1 base, and 7 bases lay outside the gene matches. Germline CDR1 is KGHSH and CDR2 is LQKENI. Some clones are missing from TCRdb's copy, which holds only in-frame ones; the method was immunoSEQ multiplex PCR. Of fewer than 200,000 clones in the sample, roughly 90% were seen once. This entry is derived from a study of blood T cell repertoires in COVID-19. The clonotype was recovered from a woman aged 50 to 60 with acute or convalescent COVID-19. This chain uses TRBV18 with TRBJ2-1; 10 bases align to TRBD2. The sample comprised peripheral blood. CDR3 DNA: TGTGCCAGCTCACCACGGAGCGGGGGGGCCAGATCCTACAATGAGCAGTTCTTC. It codes for CASSPRSGGARSYNEQFF.